Below are 5 T cell receptor beta chains sequenced from a single sample in a study of T cell changes during pregnancy in multiple sclerosis. Sequencing was performed with immunoSEQ multiplex PCR; in TCRdb, only in-frame clones are kept and a portion is missing. The sample gives about 110,000 clones, 92% of which show up once; more than 1.5% is in the top ten. Sequences were derived from peripheral blood, sampled in the third trimester of pregnancy. Receptor source: a female donor with multiple sclerosis, enrolled in a pregnancy study.

The V gene is TRBV27, the J gene TRBJ1-1, with unresolved D. Between the trimmed V and J ends, which lost 4 bases and 7 bases, there was a span of 13 bases. The CDR3 contains 13 residues. Germline assignment: CDR1 MNHEY and CDR2 SMNVEV (reference sequence). The CDR3 region has the DNA TGTGCCAGCAGTTCACGACAAAATCTTGAAGCTTTCTTT. Amino acid sequence: CASSSRQNLEAFF.

This clone was observed once. V is TRBV19 and J is TRBJ2-7; 8 nucleotides match TRBD1. CDR1 and CDR2 from the germline V gene are LNHDA and SQIVND (reference sequence). V gave up 5 bases and J gave up 2 bases; unmatched junction bases: 5. The CDR3 totals 14 residues. CDR3: CASSPRQGTYEQYF. CDR3 sequence (DNA): TGTGCCAGTAGTCCCCGACAGGGGACCTACGAGCAGTACTTC.

This clone came up once. The chain uses TRBV7-2 and TRBJ2-7, with 7 bases that match TRBD2. The CDR3 runs 16 residues. Trimming took 0 bases from V and 3 from J; bases not matched to a gene: 8. Germline CDR1 and CDR2: SGHTA and FQGNSA. CDR3 in amino acids: CASSLAGTTTGYEQYF. CDR3 nucleotides: TGTGCCAGCAGCTTAGCGGGGACTACTACGGGCTACGAGCAGTACTTC. The variable domain in full, completed from reference TRBV7-2 and TRBJ2-7, reads GAGVSQSPSNKVTEKGKDVELRCDPISGHTALYWYRQSLGQGLEFLIYFQGNSAPDKSGLPSDRFSAERTGGSVSTLTIQRTQQEDSAVYLCASSLAGTTTGYEQYFGPGTRLTVT.

In this sample, this clone turned up once. The J gene is TRBJ1-2, the V gene TRBV30; TRBD1 matches 8 bases. The CDR3 sequence is 17 residues long. Germline lookup yields CDR1 GTSNPN and CDR2 SVGIG (reference sequence). The junction had 15 bases not matched to a gene; V was cut back by 4 bases and J by 2 bases. DNA of the CDR3: TGTGCCTGGAACTCGTGGACAGGGCTTAAGGAGAACTATGGCTACACCTTC. Its translation: CAWNSWTGLKENYGYTF. The full variable domain, completed using reference TRBV30 and TRBJ1-2, is SQTIHQWPATLVQPVGSPLSLECTVEGTSNPNLYWYRQAAGRGLQLLFYSVGIGQISSEVPQNLSASRPQDRQFILSSKKLLLSDSGFYLCAWNSWTGLKENYGYTFGSGTRLTVV.

V gene TRBV18 combines with J gene TRBJ2-3; 14 positions agree with TRBD2. Germline V gives CDR1 KGHSH, CDR2 LQKENI. This CDR3 region has 15 residues. Losses at the gene ends were 5 bases for V and 6 bases for J; bases not matched to a gene: 4. In DNA, the CDR3 is TGTGCCAGCTCAGGGGGACTAGCGGGAGCGGATACGCAGTATTTT. It specifies CASSGGLAGADTQYF.